This T cell receptor (beta chain) was sequenced during a study of beta chain features in type 1 diabetes. Of note for this clone: Antigen unknown.

Study-wide results and caveats: For Type 1 diabetes patients, all four CD4+ subsets carried TCRB CDR3s that were moderately but significantly shorter.

The whole isolated RNA underwent reverse transcription, so sequencing captured expressed TCRB transcripts. The assay was immunoSEQ multiplex PCR, and TCRdb's table has in-frame clones only and misses some. The sample has a few hundred thousand clones; approximately 15% are singletons. This CDR3 is 15 amino acids long. Trimming pared 5 bases from V and 7 bases from J, leaving 18 bases between. Germline loops: CDR1 SGHTA, CDR2 FQGNSA. The J gene is TRBJ2-4, the V gene TRBV7-2; maybe TRBD2 (8 bases). Sequencing was carried out using naive CD4+ T cells from blood. The source is a man aged 25 to 45 with type 1 diabetes. The CDR3 DNA reads TGTGCCAGCAGCGGAGGGGGCGGGGGGCCGAACATTCAGTACTTC. Encoded protein: CASSGGGGGPNIQYF.